This T cell receptor beta chain is drawn from a study of graft-versus-host responses after intestinal transplantation. Turning to the study itself: Recipients were all induced with anti-thymocyte globulin, then given tacrolimus and steroids for 2 to 4 years.

Concerning this clone itself: The antigen is not known.

The germline V gene has CDR1 SGHTA and CDR2 FQGNSA. CDR3 size: 15 residues. V lost 3 bases and J 7 bases, leaving 17 bases between the germline ends. Sequenced by immunoSEQ multiplex PCR; TCRdb stores in-frame clones only, minus some. The sample carries tens of thousands of clones, 92% recorded once. This sequence originates from a human donor who was the organ donor for an intestinal transplant. The sequencing here drew on unstimulated CD4+ T cells sorted from spleen or lymph node cells, taken before transplant. The chain has TRBV7-2 and TRBJ2-3, with D perhaps matching TRBD1 or TRBD2 (5 bases each). The CDR3: CASSFRRPGPHTQYF. Written as DNA, the CDR3 is TGTGCCAGCAGCTTCCGGCGTCCGGGACCCCATACGCAGTATTTT.